Here is one TCR beta chain with its context. Its matching antigen is unknown. The data derive from a study of pediatric ulcerative colitis. Notes on the study in general: Blood-derived T cells may be present in rectal pinch biopsies.

The rectum was sampled with one to two pinch biopsies at colonoscopy. In germline, CDR1 is SGHRS, CDR2 YFSETQ. V lost 1 base and J lost 3, with 11 bases in between. This CDR3 comprises 14 residues. Using immunoSEQ multiplex PCR, the repertoire was profiled, and TCRdb retains in-frame clones only, with some absent. The sample has about 35,000 clones; 81% are singletons. This chain links TRBV5-1 with TRBJ2-7; weak D call: TRBD1 (6 bases). The sequencing input was gut tissue. This receptor was obtained from a boy younger than 18 with mild ulcerative colitis. The CDR3 DNA reads TGCGCCAGCAGCTTGATAACAGGGCGCTACGAGCAGTACTTC. Its translation is CASSLITGRYEQYF.